Below are 17 T cell receptor beta chains sequenced from a single sample in a study of T cells in Graves' hyperthyroidism and ophthalmopathy. What was amplified from RNA transcripts were TCR beta CDR3 regions. TCR CDR3 regions were first amplified by RT-PCR with HTBI primers. Via MiXCR, TCRdb re-called the multiplex PCR reads, giving one row per CDR3 protein. Of roughly 640,000 distinct CDR3 sequences detected, more than 15% appear once; the ten largest clones hold 2.5% to 4%. Sample: blood. The receptor set was obtained from a woman aged 40-49 years with Graves' ophthalmopathy.

This clonotype was picked up many times. This sequence joins TRBV3-1 and TRBJ2-2, with 7 bases matching TRBD2. Germline V gene sequence: CDR1 LGHDT, CDR2 YNNKEL (reference sequence). V shed 6 bases and J 4 bases; nucleotides not matched to a gene: 8. The CDR3 extends over 15 amino acids. This chain's CDR3 is CASSAGLPFTGELFF. CDR3 nucleotides: TGTGCCAGCAGTGCGGGACTACCATTCACCGGGGAGCTGTTTTTT.

In the case of this clonotype: This clone may be a read error of a much larger clone one base away. The V and J genes are TRBV3-1 and TRBJ1-2, with a possible D match to TRBD1 (5 bases). Germline assignment: CDR1 LGHDT and CDR2 YNNKEL (reference sequence). This CDR3 is 15 amino acids long. DNA of the CDR3: TGTGCCAGCGGCCAAGGAACCGGGACGGCCTATGGCTACACCTTC. Translated: CASGQGTGTAYGYTF.

This clonotype has more than one count but fewer than ten. V is TRBV9 and J is TRBJ2-7, with unresolved D. V was clipped by 4 bases and J by 5 bases, with 4 bases between them. Germline values: CDR1 SGDLS, CDR2 YYNGEE. The length of the CDR3 is 10 residues. CDR3 loop: CASSLNEQYF. CDR3 coding DNA: TGTGCCAGCAGCTTAAACGAGCAGTACTTC.

The CDR3 region has the DNA TGCAGGGCAGAAACTAGCGCCACTAGCACAGATACGCAGTATTTT. It encodes CRAETSATSTDTQYF. The chain employs TRBV20-1 and TRBJ2-3, with 7 positions matching TRBD2. CDR3 length: 15 residues. Germline-derived CDR1 and CDR2 are DFQATT and SNEGSKA (reference sequence).

The rearrangement uses TRBV19 and TRBJ1-1; D is perhaps TRBD1 (5 bases). Germline CDR1 is LNHDA and CDR2 is SQIVND (reference sequence). The CDR3 loop spans 14 amino acids. Trimming took 5 bases from V and 2 from J, leaving 12 bases between them. CDR3 sequence reads: CASSLITGNTEAFF. CDR3 in DNA: TGTGCCAGTAGTTTAATTACAGGTAACACTGAAGCTTTCTTT.

The rearrangement uses TRBV5-1 and TRBJ2-1, with 8 bases lining up with TRBD2. With V trimmed by 7 bases and J by 9 bases, 15 bases remained unmatched. CDR1 is SGHRS, CDR2 YFSETQ, per germline. This CDR3 comprises 15 residues. This CDR3 reads CASSTSPGGVGEQFF. The CDR3 DNA reads as TGCGCCAGCTCCACCTCGCCGGGGGGGGTAGGTGAGCAGTTCTTC.

The chain links TRBV24-1 to TRBJ1-1, with D perhaps TRBD1 (6 bases). Trimming pared 7 bases from V and 6 bases from J, leaving 14 bases between. Per the germline V gene, CDR1 is KGHDR and CDR2 is SFDVKD. The CDR3 sequence is 13 residues long. Written as DNA, the CDR3 is TGTGCCACCAGGGGGGCTTTCTCCCCTGAAGCTTTCTTT. It is translated as CATRGAFSPEAFF.

In this sample, this clonotype turned up many times. The CDR3 reads CASSFAGQGSSYNEQFF. Here the CDR3 DNA reads TGTGCCAGCAGCTTCGCCGGACAGGGCAGCTCCTACAATGAGCAGTTCTTC. The chain employs TRBV7-9 and TRBJ2-1, with 8 bases identical to TRBD1. Losses at the gene ends were 3 bases for V and 0 bases for J; bases not matched to a gene: 7. The CDR3 extends over 17 amino acids. CDR1 and CDR2 from the germline V gene are SEHNR and FQNEAQ (reference sequence).

This clonotype appeared a few times. V usage is TRBV15 and J usage is TRBJ2-6; D call uncertain. Germline CDR1 and CDR2: LNHNV and YYDKDF (reference sequence). V lost 0 bases, J lost 0 bases, and 6 bases lay in between. There are 16 residues in the CDR3. CDR3 amino acids: CATSRDHRSGANVLTF. CDR3 coding DNA: TGTGCCACCAGCAGAGATCACCGCTCTGGGGCCAACGTCCTGACTTTC.

This clonotype has ten or more counts. The chain carries TRBV28 and TRBJ2-7; TRBD2 is a possible D gene (6 bases). The V end lost 7 bases, the J end lost 4 bases, and 17 bases lay between the germline ends. The CDR3 runs 14 residues. Germline CDR1 MDHEN, CDR2 SYDVKM. This CDR3 is CASNRPGGGYEQYF. The CDR3 bases are TGTGCCAGCAACCGACCCGGTGGGGGGTACGAGCAGTACTTC.

The gene calls are TRBV10-2 and TRBJ2-1; possibly TRBD2 for D (6 bases). The CDR3 totals 17 residues. Germline lookup yields CDR1 WSHSY and CDR2 SAAADI. Trimming took off 3 bases at V and 7 bases at J, with 22 bases between the two ends. In DNA form, the CDR3 reads TGCGCCAGCAGTGACCCTAGAGCGGGTTGGGCGAGGAATGAGCAGTTCTTC. Translation: CASSDPRAGWARNEQFF.

Comments on this clonotype: Given a much more abundant clone one base away, this may be a read error. The CDR3 loop is CATSPWTPDSYEQYF. The CDR3 DNA is TGTGCCACCAGTCCCTGGACACCCGACTCCTACGAGCAGTACTTC. The chain has TRBV28 and TRBJ2-7; a weak D match, TRBD1 (5 bases). The germline CDR1 and CDR2 sequences are MDHEN and SYDVKM. The CDR3 extends over 15 amino acids.

The chain uses TRBV11-2 and TRBJ1-4; 7 bases agree with TRBD1. CDR3 length: 14 amino acids. Losses at the gene ends were 3 bases for V and 4 bases for J; bases not matched to a gene: 2. CDR1 is SGHAT and CDR2 is FQNNGV in the germline V gene. For the CDR3, the DNA is TGTGCCAGCAGCTTGGACAGGTTTAATGAAAAACTGTTTTTT. Its protein product is CASSLDRFNEKLFF. Full variable domain (rest looked up from reference TRBV11-2 and TRBJ1-4): EAGVAQSPRYKIIEKRQSVAFWCNPISGHATLYWYQQILGQGPKLLIQFQNNGVVDDSQLPKDRFSAERLKGVDSTLKIQPAKLEDSAVYLCASSLDRFNEKLFFGSGTQLSVL.

This clonotype was recorded at least ten times. This chain links TRBV12-3 or TRBV12-4 with TRBJ2-3; 8 bases fit TRBD2. The CDR3 length is 15 residues. The V gene end was trimmed by 6 bases and the J gene end by 4 bases; junction bases not matched to a gene: 9. The CDR3, as DNA: TGTGCCAGCAGGCCACCAGGCGGGGGGCCAGATACGCAGTATTTT. It encodes CASRPPGGGPDTQYF.

The CDR3 DNA sequence: TGCGCCAGCAGTGAGTCCGTCGGAGCTTGGGAGGACCAGTACTTC. Translated: CASSESVGAWEDQYF. The chain combines TRBV10-2 with TRBJ2-5; D possibly corresponds to TRBD2 (6 bases). Germline V gene lookup returns CDR1 WSHSY and CDR2 SAAADI. The CDR3 runs to 15 residues. Trimming removed 0 bases at V and 10 bases at J, with 18 bases between.

Many counts were recorded for this clonotype. The chain couples TRBV30 to TRBJ1-1, with D perhaps TRBD1 (5 bases). In germline, CDR1 is GTSNPN, CDR2 SVGIG (reference sequence). This CDR3 spans 15 amino acids. V lost 2 bases to trimming and J lost 6 bases, with 19 bases between them. CDR3 sequence reads: CAWSSRVGEGAEAFF. CDR3 coding DNA: TGTGCCTGGAGTTCCCGGGTGGGGGAAGGCGCTGAAGCTTTCTTT.

The V gene is TRBV2, the J gene TRBJ2-7; 9 nucleotides match TRBD2. J lost 2 bases, V lost 1 base, and 3 bases had no gene match. Germline V gives CDR1 SNHLY, CDR2 FYNNEI. The CDR3 is 15 amino acids. Written as DNA, the CDR3 is TGTGCCAGCAGTGAAGAGCGGGAGGAAACCTACGAGCAGTACTTC. This sequence encodes CASSEEREETYEQYF.